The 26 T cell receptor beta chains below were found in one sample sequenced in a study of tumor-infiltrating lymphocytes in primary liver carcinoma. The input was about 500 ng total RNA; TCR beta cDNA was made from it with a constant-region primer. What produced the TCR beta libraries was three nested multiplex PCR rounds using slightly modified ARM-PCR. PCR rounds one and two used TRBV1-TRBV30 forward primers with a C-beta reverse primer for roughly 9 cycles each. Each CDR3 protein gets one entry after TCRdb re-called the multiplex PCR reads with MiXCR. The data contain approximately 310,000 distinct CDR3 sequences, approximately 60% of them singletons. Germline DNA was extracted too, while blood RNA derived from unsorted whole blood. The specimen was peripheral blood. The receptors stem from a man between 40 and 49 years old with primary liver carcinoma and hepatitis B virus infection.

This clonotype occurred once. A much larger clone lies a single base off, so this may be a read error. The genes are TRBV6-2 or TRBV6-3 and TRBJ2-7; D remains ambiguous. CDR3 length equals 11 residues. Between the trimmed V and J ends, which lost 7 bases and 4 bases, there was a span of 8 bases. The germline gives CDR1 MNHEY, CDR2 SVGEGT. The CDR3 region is CASNRLYEQYF. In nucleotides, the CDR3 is TGTGCCAGCAATCGCCTGTACGAGCAGTACTTC.

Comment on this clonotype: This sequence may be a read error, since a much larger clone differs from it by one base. The CDR3 DNA follows: TGTGCCAGCAGTTTGGATCAGGGGTTGGCCGGGGAGCCGTTTTTT. The encoded protein is CASSLDQGLAGEPFF. The chain carries TRBV12-3 or TRBV12-4 and TRBJ2-2, with a weak D call TRBD1 (6 bases). The CDR3 length is 15 residues.

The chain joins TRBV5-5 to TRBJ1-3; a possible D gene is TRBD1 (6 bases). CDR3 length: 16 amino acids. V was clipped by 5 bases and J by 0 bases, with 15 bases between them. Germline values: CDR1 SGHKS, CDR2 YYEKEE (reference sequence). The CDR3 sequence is CASRTTGIRSGNTIYF. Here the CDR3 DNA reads TGTGCCAGCAGGACTACAGGGATCCGCTCTGGAAACACCATATATTTT.

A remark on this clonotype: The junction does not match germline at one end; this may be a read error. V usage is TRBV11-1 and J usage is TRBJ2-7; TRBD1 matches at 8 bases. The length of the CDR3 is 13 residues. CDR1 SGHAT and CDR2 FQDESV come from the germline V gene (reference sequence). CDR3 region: CTNRGKRSYKQYF. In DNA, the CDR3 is TGTACCAACAGGGGGAAGCGATCCTACAAGCAGTACTTC.

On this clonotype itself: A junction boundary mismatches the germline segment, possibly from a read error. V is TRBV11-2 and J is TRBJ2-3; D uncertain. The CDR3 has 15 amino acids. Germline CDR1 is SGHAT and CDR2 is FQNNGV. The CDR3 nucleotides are TGTGCCAGCAGGTTAGCACGGGTTAGCACAGATACGCAGTGTTTT. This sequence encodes CASRLARVSTDTQCF.

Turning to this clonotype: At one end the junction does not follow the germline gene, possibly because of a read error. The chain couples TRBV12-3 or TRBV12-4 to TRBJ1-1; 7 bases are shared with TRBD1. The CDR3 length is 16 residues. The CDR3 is CASSFGTGDWDTEAFF. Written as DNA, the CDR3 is TGTGCCAGCAGTTTCGGAACAGGGGACTGGGACACTGAAGCTTTCTTC.

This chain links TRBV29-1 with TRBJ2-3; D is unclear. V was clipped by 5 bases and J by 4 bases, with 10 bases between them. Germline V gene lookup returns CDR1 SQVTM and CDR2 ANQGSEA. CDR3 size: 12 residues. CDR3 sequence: CSVSTLPDTQYF. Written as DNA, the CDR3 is TGCAGCGTTTCTACCCTCCCAGATACGCAGTATTTT.

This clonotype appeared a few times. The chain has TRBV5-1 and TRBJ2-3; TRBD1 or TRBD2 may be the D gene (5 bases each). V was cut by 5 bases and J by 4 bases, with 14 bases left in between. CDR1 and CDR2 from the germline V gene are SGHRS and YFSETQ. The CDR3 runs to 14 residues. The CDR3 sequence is CASRPGSGPDTQYF. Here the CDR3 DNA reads TGCGCCAGCAGACCAGGGAGCGGCCCAGATACGCAGTATTTT.

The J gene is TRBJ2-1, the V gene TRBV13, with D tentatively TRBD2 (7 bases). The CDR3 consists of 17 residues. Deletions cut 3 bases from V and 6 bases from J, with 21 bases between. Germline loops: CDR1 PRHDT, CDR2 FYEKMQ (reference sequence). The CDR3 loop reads CASSLGGGESFFNEQFF. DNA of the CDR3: TGTGCCAGCAGCTTGGGGGGGGGCGAGTCCTTCTTCAATGAGCAGTTCTTC.

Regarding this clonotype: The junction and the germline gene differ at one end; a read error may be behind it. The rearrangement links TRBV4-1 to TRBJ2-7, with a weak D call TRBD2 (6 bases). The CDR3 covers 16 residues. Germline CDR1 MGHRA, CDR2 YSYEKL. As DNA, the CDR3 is TGCGCCAACAGCCGAAGAGGCGGGACCATCTCCTACGAGCAGTACTTC. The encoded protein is CANSRRGGTISYEQYF.

The CDR3 sequence is CATSDPQGPKYNEQFF. In nucleotides, the CDR3 is TGTGCCACCAGTGACCCACAGGGCCCGAAGTACAATGAGCAGTTCTTC. The chain carries TRBV24-1 and TRBJ2-1, with D tentatively TRBD1 (6 bases). The CDR3 covers 16 residues. Germline V lookup: CDR1 KGHDR, CDR2 SFDVKD. V was pared by 4 bases and J by 4 bases, with 16 bases between.

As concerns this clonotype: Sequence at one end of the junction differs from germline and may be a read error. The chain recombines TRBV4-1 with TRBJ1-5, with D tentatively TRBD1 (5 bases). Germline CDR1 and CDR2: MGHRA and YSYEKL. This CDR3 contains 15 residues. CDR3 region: CASSQEDIISQPPHF. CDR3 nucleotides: TGCGCCAGCAGCCAAGAGGACATTATTAGTCAGCCCCCGCATTTT.

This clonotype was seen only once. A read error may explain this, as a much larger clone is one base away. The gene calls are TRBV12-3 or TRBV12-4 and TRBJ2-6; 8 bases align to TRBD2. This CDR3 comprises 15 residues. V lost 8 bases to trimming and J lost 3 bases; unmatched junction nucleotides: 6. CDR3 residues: CASHKRGGGANVLTF. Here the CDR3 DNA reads TGTGCCAGCCACAAACGGGGGGGTGGGGCCAACGTCCTGACTTTC.

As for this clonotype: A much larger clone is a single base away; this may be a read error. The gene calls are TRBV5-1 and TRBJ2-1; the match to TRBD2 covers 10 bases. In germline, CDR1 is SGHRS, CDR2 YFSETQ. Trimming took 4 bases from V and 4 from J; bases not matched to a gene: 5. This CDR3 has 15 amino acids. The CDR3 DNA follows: TGCGCCAGCAGCCGAAGCGGGAGGGGATACAATGAGCAGTTCTTC. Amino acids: CASSRSGRGYNEQFF.

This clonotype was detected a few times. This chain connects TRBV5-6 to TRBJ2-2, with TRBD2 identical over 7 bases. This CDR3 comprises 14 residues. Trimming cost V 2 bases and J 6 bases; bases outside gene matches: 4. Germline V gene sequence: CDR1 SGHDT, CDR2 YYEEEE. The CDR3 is CASSFRTRPGELFF. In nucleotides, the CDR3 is TGTGCCAGCAGCTTCCGGACTAGACCCGGGGAGCTGTTTTTT.

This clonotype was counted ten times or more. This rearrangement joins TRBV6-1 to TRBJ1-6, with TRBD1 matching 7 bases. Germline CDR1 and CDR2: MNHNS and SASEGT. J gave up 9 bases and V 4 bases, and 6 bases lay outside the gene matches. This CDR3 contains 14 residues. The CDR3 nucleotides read TGTGCCAGCAGTGGACAGGGTGCAGGTTCACCCCTCCACTTT. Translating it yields CASSGQGAGSPLHF.

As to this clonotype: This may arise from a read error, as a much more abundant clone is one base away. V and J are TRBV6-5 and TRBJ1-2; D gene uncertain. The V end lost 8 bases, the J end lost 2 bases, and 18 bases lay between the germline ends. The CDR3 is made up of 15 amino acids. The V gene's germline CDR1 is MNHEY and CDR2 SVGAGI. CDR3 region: CASGPSALLNYGYTF. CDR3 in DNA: TGTGCCAGCGGTCCGTCCGCACTTCTAAACTATGGCTACACCTTC.

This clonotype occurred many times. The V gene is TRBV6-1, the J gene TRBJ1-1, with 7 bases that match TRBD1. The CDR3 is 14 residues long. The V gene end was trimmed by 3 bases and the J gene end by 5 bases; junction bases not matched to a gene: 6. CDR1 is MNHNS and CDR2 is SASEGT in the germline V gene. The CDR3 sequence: CASSDPQGRTEAFF. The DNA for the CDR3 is TGTGCCAGCAGTGACCCACAGGGGCGGACTGAAGCTTTCTTT.

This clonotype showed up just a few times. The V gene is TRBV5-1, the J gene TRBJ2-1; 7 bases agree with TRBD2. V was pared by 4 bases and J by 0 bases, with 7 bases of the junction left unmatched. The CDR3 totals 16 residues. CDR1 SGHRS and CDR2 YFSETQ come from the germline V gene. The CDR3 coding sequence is TGCGCCAGCAGCCTACGACTAGCCTCCTCCTACAATGAGCAGTTCTTC. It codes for CASSLRLASSYNEQFF.

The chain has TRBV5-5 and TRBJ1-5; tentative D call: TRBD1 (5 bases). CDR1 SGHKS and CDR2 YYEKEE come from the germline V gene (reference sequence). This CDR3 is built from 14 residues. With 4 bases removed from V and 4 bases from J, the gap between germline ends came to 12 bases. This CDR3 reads CASSLAEGNQPQHF. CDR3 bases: TGTGCCAGCAGCCTGGCGGAGGGGAATCAGCCCCAGCATTTT.

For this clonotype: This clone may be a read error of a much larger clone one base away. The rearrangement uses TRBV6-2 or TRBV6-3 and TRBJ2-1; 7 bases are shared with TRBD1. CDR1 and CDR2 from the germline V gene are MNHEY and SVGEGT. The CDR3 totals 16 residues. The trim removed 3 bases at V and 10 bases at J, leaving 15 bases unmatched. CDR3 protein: CASSYERGHPGREQFF. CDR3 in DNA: TGTGCCAGCAGTTATGAGAGGGGGCATCCGGGCCGGGAGCAGTTCTTC.

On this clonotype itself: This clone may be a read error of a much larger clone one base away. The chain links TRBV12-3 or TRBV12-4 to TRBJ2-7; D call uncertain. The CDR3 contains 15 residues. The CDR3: CAGSLDGRPFDEQYF. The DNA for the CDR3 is TGTGCCGGCAGTTTAGATGGCAGACCCTTCGACGAGCAGTACTTC.

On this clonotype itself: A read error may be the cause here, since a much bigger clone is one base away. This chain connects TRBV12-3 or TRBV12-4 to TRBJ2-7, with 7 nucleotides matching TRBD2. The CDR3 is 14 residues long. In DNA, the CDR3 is TGTGCCAGCAGTCCGAGCGGGAACTCCTACGAGAAGTACTTC. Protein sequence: CASSPSGNSYEKYF.

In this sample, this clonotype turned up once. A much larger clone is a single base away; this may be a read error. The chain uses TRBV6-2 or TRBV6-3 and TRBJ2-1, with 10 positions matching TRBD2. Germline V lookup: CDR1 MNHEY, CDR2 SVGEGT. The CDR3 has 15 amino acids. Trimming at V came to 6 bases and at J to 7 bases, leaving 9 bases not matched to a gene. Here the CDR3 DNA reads TGTGCCAGCAGAAGGGCTAGCGGGAGACGTAATGAGCAGTTCTTC. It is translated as CASRRASGRRNEQFF.

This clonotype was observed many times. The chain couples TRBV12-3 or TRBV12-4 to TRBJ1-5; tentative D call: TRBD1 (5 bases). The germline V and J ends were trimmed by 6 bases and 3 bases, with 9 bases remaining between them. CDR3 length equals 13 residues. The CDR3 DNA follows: TGTGCCAGCAGGGGACTCCCCAATCAGCCCCAGCATTTT. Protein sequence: CASRGLPNQPQHF.

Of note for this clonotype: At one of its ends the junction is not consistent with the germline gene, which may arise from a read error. CDR3 in amino acids: CVSSPLGTVSNEQFF. The CDR3 region has the DNA TGTGTCAGCAGCCCCCTAGGGACGGTGAGCAATGAGCAGTTCTTC. This rearrangement joins TRBV11-2 to TRBJ2-1; D possibly matches TRBD1 or TRBD2 (5 bases each). Germline values: CDR1 SGHAT, CDR2 FQNNGV. There are 15 residues in the CDR3.